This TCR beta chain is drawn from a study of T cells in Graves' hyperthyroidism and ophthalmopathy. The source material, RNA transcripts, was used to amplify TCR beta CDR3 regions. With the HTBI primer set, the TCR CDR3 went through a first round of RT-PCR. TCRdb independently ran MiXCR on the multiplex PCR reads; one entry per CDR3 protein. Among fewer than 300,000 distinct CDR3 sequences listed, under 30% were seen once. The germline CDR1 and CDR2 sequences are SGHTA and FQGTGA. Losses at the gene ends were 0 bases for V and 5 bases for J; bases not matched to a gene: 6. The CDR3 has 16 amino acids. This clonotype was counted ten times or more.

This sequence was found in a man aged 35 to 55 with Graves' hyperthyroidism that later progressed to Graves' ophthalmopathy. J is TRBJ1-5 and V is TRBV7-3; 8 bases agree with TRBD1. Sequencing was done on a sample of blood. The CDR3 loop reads CASSLTRTGWDQPQHF. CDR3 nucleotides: TGTGCCAGCAGCTTAACCAGGACAGGGTGGGATCAGCCCCAGCATTTT.